The entry below gives a single TCR beta chain sequence along with its context. Antigen specificity is unknown. CDR1 LGHNA and CDR2 YSLEER come from the germline V gene. This CDR3 region has 15 residues. With 7 bases removed from V and 5 bases from J, the gap between germline ends came to 19 bases. The sample comes from a study of cytomegalovirus exposure and HLA in healthy donors. With 60 Vbeta and 13 Jbeta primers, the PCR was carried out. This table comes from immunoSEQ multiplex PCR, and its TCRdb copy is limited to in-frame clones, with some not included. The table shows about 200,000 clones, with around 80% occurring only once. The study, taken as a whole, reports: Per published reports, the classifier diagnosed cytomegalovirus status with high specificity and sensitivity.

V and J are TRBV4-3 and TRBJ2-3, with unresolved D. The sequenced sample consisted of PBMCs. The sequence came from a woman aged 18-30 years in good health and CMV-seronegative. The CDR3: CASKGSARSLDTQYF. The CDR3 coding sequence is TGCGCCAGCAAAGGTTCGGCCAGGTCATTAGATACGCAGTATTTT.